Following are 11 T cell receptor beta chains from one sample sequenced in a study of blood T cell repertoires in COVID-19. The repertoire was sequenced with immunoSEQ multiplex PCR; TCRdb's copy has only in-frame clones and lacks some. The repertoire includes some 200,000 clones, roughly 84% of them detected once, and around 7% sits in the top ten. The sequenced sample consisted of PBMCs or T cells enriched from blood (not recorded which). The source is a man younger than 45 in a cohort exposed to, infected with or recovered from COVID-19 (not recorded which).

This clone was recorded only once. The J gene is TRBJ2-6, the V gene TRBV6-2 or TRBV6-3; weak D call: TRBD2 (7 bases). The CDR3 is made up of 17 amino acids. CDR1 is MNHEY, CDR2 SVGEGT, per germline. The germline V and J ends were trimmed by 3 bases and 0 bases, with 12 bases remaining between them. This CDR3 is CASSYLGGGSGANVLTF. The CDR3 bases are TGTGCCAGCAGTTATCTGGGAGGGGGCTCTGGGGCCAACGTCCTGACTTTC.

The J gene is TRBJ1-1, the V gene TRBV11-3, with 10 bases that match TRBD1. The V and J ends lost 5 bases and 4 bases, in that order; junction bases with no gene match: 7. The CDR3 is 15 amino acids. The germline V gene encodes CDR1 SGHNT and CDR2 YENEEA. In nucleotides, the CDR3 is TGTGCCAGCAGCCCGGGACAGGGGAGAGGCACTGAAGCTTTCTTT. It encodes CASSPGQGRGTEAFF. The full variable domain, in which reference TRBV11-3 and TRBJ1-1 provide the parts outside the CDR3, is EAGVVQSPRYKIIEKKQPVAFWCNPISGHNTLYWYLQNLGQGPELLIRYENEEAVDDSQLPKDRFSAERLKGVDSTLKIQPAELGDSAVYLCASSPGQGRGTEAFFGQGTRLTVV.

This clone is a singleton in its sample. The rearrangement uses TRBV7-9 and TRBJ2-1; no firm D call. Trimming removed 5 bases at V and 7 bases at J, with 12 bases between. The CDR3 extends over 13 amino acids. CDR1 is SEHNR and CDR2 is FQNEAQ in the germline V gene (reference sequence). The CDR3 coding sequence is TGTGCCAGCAGCGTAGACCAGAGGAATGAGCAGTTCTTC. Translating it yields CASSVDQRNEQFF.

This clone was observed a few times. The chain uses TRBV4-2 and TRBJ2-2, with TRBD2 matching over 7 bases. Germline CDR1 is LGHNA and CDR2 is YNFKEQ. This CDR3 region has 18 residues. The ends lost 1 base at V and 4 bases at J; junction bases unmatched: 12. As DNA, the CDR3 is TGTGCCAGCAGCCAAGGGACTAGACTCGCTGATGCCACCGGGGAGCTGTTTTTT. This gives the protein CASSQGTRLADATGELFF.

The chain is built from TRBV6-5 and TRBJ1-1; 9 nucleotides match TRBD1. The germline V gene encodes CDR1 MNHEY and CDR2 SVGAGI. The CDR3 runs 15 residues. V was pared by 5 bases and J by 5 bases, with 9 bases of the junction left unmatched. This CDR3 reads CASSPMDRGVTEAFF. As DNA, the CDR3 is TGTGCCAGCAGTCCTATGGACAGGGGCGTAACTGAAGCTTTCTTT.

V is TRBV7-9 and J is TRBJ2-1; 8 bases line up with TRBD2. This CDR3 is 15 amino acids long. The J segment lost 9 bases and the V segment lost 4 bases, leaving 11 bases of the junction unmatched. Germline CDR1 and CDR2: SEHNR and FQNEAQ (reference sequence). CDR3 loop: CASSSPSGGASEQFF. The DNA for the CDR3 is TGTGCCAGCAGCTCCCCGTCGGGGGGGGCTAGTGAGCAGTTCTTC.

The chain is built from TRBV28 and TRBJ2-7; 7 bases fit TRBD1. With V trimmed by 6 bases and J by 0 bases, 5 bases remained unmatched. The CDR3 length is 14 residues. The germline V gene has CDR1 MDHEN and CDR2 SYDVKM. DNA of the CDR3: TGTGCCAGCAGAACAGGGGCCAGCTCCTACGAGCAGTACTTC. Residues: CASRTGASSYEQYF.

This chain links TRBV5-1 with TRBJ2-2; D is perhaps TRBD2 (7 bases). This CDR3 is 15 amino acids long. Germline V gene data show CDR1 as SGHRS and CDR2 as YFSETQ. V dropped 5 bases and J dropped 5 bases, with 16 bases sitting between them. In nucleotides, the CDR3 is TGCGCCAGCAGTTCCGACAGGCGGGGGACCGGGGAGCTGTTTTTT. Encoded protein: CASSSDRRGTGELFF. Full variable domain (rest looked up from reference TRBV5-1 and TRBJ2-2): KAGVTQTPRYLIKTRGQQVTLSCSPISGHRSVSWYQQTPGQGLQFLFEYFSETQRNKGNFPGRFSGRQFSNSRSEMNVSTLELGDSALYLCASSSDRRGTGELFFGEGSRLTVL.

The V gene is TRBV7-3, the J gene TRBJ2-3; 8 bases agree with TRBD2. Germline V lookup: CDR1 SGHTA, CDR2 FQGTGA. The CDR3 extends over 15 amino acids. Trimming cost V 5 bases and J 4 bases; bases outside gene matches: 8. CDR3 coding DNA: TGTGCCAGCAGCCCTAGCGGGCGAAGGGCAGATACGCAGTATTTT. This sequence encodes CASSPSGRRADTQYF.

This chain connects TRBV9 to TRBJ2-7, with TRBD1 matching over 10 bases. J gave up 5 bases and V 3 bases, and 14 bases lay outside the gene matches. Germline CDR1 reads SGDLS; CDR2 reads YYNGEE. The CDR3 contains 17 residues. CDR3 residues: CASSAPIDGQGGDEQYF. The CDR3 DNA reads as TGTGCCAGCAGCGCCCCCATCGATGGACAGGGGGGTGACGAGCAGTACTTC.

This clone is a singleton in its sample. The CDR3 loop reads CASIRAPGGRSRNEQFF. As DNA, the CDR3 is TGTGCCAGCATCCGTGCCCCAGGCGGGAGGAGCCGCAATGAGCAGTTCTTC. The rearrangement joins TRBV27 to TRBJ2-1; 8 positions agree with TRBD2. V was clipped by 7 bases and J by 6 bases; unmatched bases: 17. The germline CDR1 and CDR2 sequences are MNHEY and SMNVEV (reference sequence). The CDR3 sequence is 17 residues long.